This is a list of T cell receptor beta chains from one sample in a study of blood T cell repertoires in COVID-19. Generated by immunoSEQ multiplex PCR, the TCRdb table keeps only in-frame clones and is missing some. The sample includes about 50,000 clones, about 85% of them seen just once. The sample taken for sequencing was peripheral blood. These receptors all stem from a human donor in a cohort sampled during active COVID-19. CDR3s include the opening cysteine and the closing phenylalanine or tryptophan. Each record gives: D gene, V gene, clone size, J gene, CDR3 protein, CDR3 DNA. A D gene is named only where the DNA matches it firmly. Not every row has a clone size; where given, it reads once, few, many or a size class.

>TRBD1|TRBV29-1|NA|TRBJ1-2
CSVEDTFPGDRGYGYTF
TGCAGCGTTGAGGACACCTTCCCCGGGGACAGAGGCTATGGCTACACCTTC
>NA|TRBV6-1|NA|TRBJ2-7
CASSEGMGLDEQYF
TGTGCCAGCAGTGAAGGGATGGGCTTGGACGAGCAGTACTTC
>TRBD1|TRBV30|NA|TRBJ1-1
CAWSALGGQGLSEAFF
TGTGCCTGGAGTGCCCTAGGGGGACAGGGACTGTCTGAAGCTTTCTTT
>NA|TRBV28|NA|TRBJ2-1
CASSYPHLGRTYNEQFF
TGTGCCAGCAGTTATCCCCATCTCGGGAGAACCTACAATGAGCAGTTCTTC
>TRBD2|TRBV6-2/TRBV6-3|NA|TRBJ2-2
CASSSWTSALTGELFF
TGTGCCAGCAGTTCGTGGACTAGCGCGCTCACCGGGGAGCTGTTTTTT
>TRBD2|TRBV19|NA|TRBJ2-7
CASKASGRVGEQYF
TGTGCCAGTAAAGCTAGCGGGAGAGTGGGGGAGCAGTACTTC
>TRBD1|TRBV7-8|NA|TRBJ2-7
CASSPSGQIYEQYF
TGTGCCAGCAGCCCTTCGGGACAGATCTACGAGCAGTACTTC
>NA|TRBV5-1|NA|TRBJ2-1
CASSLGQGGDEQFF
TGCGCCAGCAGCTTGGGACAGGGAGGCGATGAGCAGTTCTTC
>NA|TRBV18|NA|TRBJ1-3
CASSPSQGLSGNTIYF
TGTGCCAGCTCACCATCGCAGGGACTCTCTGGAAACACCATATATTTT
>TRBD1|TRBV19|NA|TRBJ1-2
CASSTGTGTSGYTF
TGTGCCAGTAGTACTGGGACAGGGACCTCTGGCTACACCTTC
>TRBD2|TRBV4-3|NA|TRBJ2-7
CASSQFAGADEQYF
TGCGCCAGCAGCCAATTCGCGGGAGCTGACGAGCAGTACTTC
>TRBD1|TRBV7-9|NA|TRBJ1-4
CASSFLGTGGVHNEKLFF
TGTGCCAGCAGCTTCCTGGGGACAGGGGGAGTCCATAATGAAAAACTGTTTTTT
>NA|TRBV21-1|NA|TRBJ1-2
CASSKEKETDYGYTF
TGTGCCAGCAGCAAAGAGAAAGAAACAGACTATGGCTACACCTTC
>NA|TRBV10-3|NA|TRBJ1-2
CAILEDRANYGYTF
TGTGCCATCCTAGAGGACAGAGCTAACTATGGCTACACCTTC
>TRBD1|TRBV2|few|TRBJ1-6
CASRYPTGGKDSPLHF
TGTGCCAGCAGGTACCCTACAGGGGGCAAGGATTCACCCCTCCACTTT
>TRBD2|TRBV5-5|NA|TRBJ2-3
CASSFAGAPDTQYF
TGTGCCAGCAGCTTCGCGGGAGCCCCAGATACGCAGTATTTT
>TRBD1|TRBV27|NA|TRBJ1-1
CASSLTGGITEAFF
TGTGCCAGCAGTCTCACAGGGGGCATCACTGAAGCTTTCTTT
>NA|TRBV10-3|NA|TRBJ2-4
CAIILLGASTKNIQYF
TGTGCCATCATCCTACTAGGCGCCTCTACCAAAAACATTCAGTACTTC
>NA|TRBV9|medium-sized|TRBJ1-2
CASSAGTKYGYTF
TGTGCCAGCAGCGCCGGGACAAAATATGGCTACACCTTC
>TRBD2|TRBV3-1/TRBV3-2|NA|TRBJ2-7
CASSRPGGEQYF
TGTGCCAGCAGCAGACCGGGGGGCGAGCAGTACTTC
>NA|TRBV28|few|TRBJ1-5
CASKQHGGAQPQHF
TGTGCCAGCAAACAACACGGAGGGGCCCAGCCCCAGCATTTT
>NA|TRBV5-1|NA|TRBJ2-2
CASSLERALPTTGELFF
TGCGCCAGCAGCTTAGAGCGGGCCCTGCCGACCACCGGGGAGCTGTTTTTT
>NA|TRBV5-1|NA|TRBJ2-3
CASSLMSSDTQYF
TGCGCCAGCAGCTTGATGTCTTCAGATACGCAGTATTTT
>TRBD2|TRBV6-1|NA|TRBJ2-3
CASSKGGLAGITDTQYF
TGTGCCAGCAGTAAAGGGGGACTAGCGGGGATCACAGATACGCAGTATTTT